This TCR beta chain is from a study of shared clonotypes between healthy human individuals (dated by TCRdb to 2018 to 2021). Background for the entire study: A couple of women and a few men aged 18 to 49 years were included in the cohort. For each donor, CD4 naive and CD4 memory were each run on three plates, CD8 naive on two plates, and CD8 memory on one plate. To estimate repertoire size and how much clonotypes are shared between individuals, the study performed deep sequencing of blood TCR repertoires from a few healthy adults. To increase sequencing depth and limit assay-specific biases, TCR repertoire library preparation and sequencing were carried out by different laboratories using diverse techniques. Per donor, leukapheresis produced somewhere between about 0.9 and 9.5 billion PBMCs. Overall study results and their limits: Pairwise subsampling indicated that sequencing depth was expected to affect the degree of clonotype sharing among donors. Naive subsets generally had larger estimated clonotype richness than memory subsets. When several donors were compared, the shared fraction of clonotypes was about 5% for naive CD4, less than 4% for naive CD8, more than 2% for memory CD4, and 0.4% for memory CD8. Even with the large sequencing depth, rarefaction of the sorted-subset datasets indicated that sequencing was incomplete. Only blood was sampled, and tissue TCR repertoires likely differ from those in blood. Because the study included a small number of donors, the genetic and exposure-history diversity represented was limited. Compared with non-shared clonotypes, clonotypes shared by all four sorted-subset donors had higher generation probabilities.

A word on this clone: No cognate antigen has been identified for it. Base qualities are not at hand, and no much larger clone is one base apart.

CD8 naive samples were obtained by positive selection for CCR7 among CD45RO-negative cells, yielding a CD45RA+CCR7+ population from which TemRA cells were excluded. The donors were healthy, HIV-negative adults with no recently reported acute infections or vaccinations. Only Caucasian adults living in Nashville, Tennessee, USA were represented among the donors. Blood was collected by leukapheresis, and PBMCs were isolated by Ficoll-Histopaque density gradient centrifugation and then cryopreserved in liquid nitrogen vapor phase. Purity and quantity of every magnetically sorted T cell population were checked by analytical flow cytometry. Genomic DNA was isolated from every sorted fraction and measured by UV absorbance on a Nanodrop 2000c. The cysteine opens and the phenylalanine closes a CDR3 of 19 amino acids. Kept here is only the CDR3 DNA, which spans 57 bases and is read in frame from base 1. In the germline V gene (reference sequence), CDR1 corresponds to MNHEY and CDR2 to SMNVEV. V is clipped by 3 bases and J by 2 bases, and the sequence between their germline boundaries is 26 bases long.

Using the deep immunoSEQ assay, multiplex PCR amplified TCR CDR3 regions from genomic DNA. Extracted genomic DNA from each cell subset was spread evenly across all wells of several immunoSEQ 96-well plates, with each plate serving as a replicate. Each replicate PCR for sorted subsets received 200 ng genomic DNA, equal to around 32,000 T cell genomes. Purified libraries were quantified with a Qubit 3.0 fluorometer, sized on a Bioanalyzer 2100, and re-quantified with the KAPA Library Quantification kit. Each immunoSEQ 96-well plate was sequenced on its own single-read 150-cycle Illumina NextSeq 550 flow cell. For the original study's pipeline: Because only junctional sequences without quality scores were contained in the immunoSEQ output, filtering matching that applied to full-length reads could not be performed. To assign V/J genes and CDR3, sequences were annotated against IMGT germline references using PyIR, a Python wrapper for IgBLAST v1.9. Reads were removed for weak V/J assignments (E-value above 1e-6), missing CDR3, stop codons, out-of-frame junctions, or ambiguous translated residues. A V3J clonotype was defined by an identical inferred V gene, J gene, and CDR3 amino acid sequence. Percentage overlap between repertoires was computed as shared unique clonotypes divided by the size of the smaller repertoire. Repertoire richness was assessed with RTK rarefaction, the Chao1 estimator, and Recon v2.1 estimates of unobserved clonotypes. Generation probabilities for all TCRbeta clonotypes obtained by the gDNA method from a handful of donors were computed using OLGA. TCRdb took this table from immuneACCESS and kept in-frame rearrangements with V and J called. Such tables lack part of the clones; where checked against another copy, unresolved V genes explain under half of the gap, and the rest is unexplained. V and J calls and clone size are as listed in that table; D and trimming were resolved from the DNA. Present in this sample are millions of clones, roughly 94% of which were seen just once. Jointly, the top ten make up approximately 1.2% of the sample.

Sequences were obtained from naive CD8+ T cells sorted from blood. The cell subset or site label here, explained by the study, means: CD45RA+CCR7+. The sequence came from a man aged 18-30 years in good health. Recombination linked TRBV27 to TRBJ2-7; the D region may be TRBD1 or TRBD2, each matching 6 bases equally. The CDR3 region has the sequence CASSFIRGDHAGFPYEQYF. The DNA sequence reads TGTGCCAGCAGTTTTATTAGGGGGGACCACGCGGGCTTTCCCTACGAGCAGTACTTC.